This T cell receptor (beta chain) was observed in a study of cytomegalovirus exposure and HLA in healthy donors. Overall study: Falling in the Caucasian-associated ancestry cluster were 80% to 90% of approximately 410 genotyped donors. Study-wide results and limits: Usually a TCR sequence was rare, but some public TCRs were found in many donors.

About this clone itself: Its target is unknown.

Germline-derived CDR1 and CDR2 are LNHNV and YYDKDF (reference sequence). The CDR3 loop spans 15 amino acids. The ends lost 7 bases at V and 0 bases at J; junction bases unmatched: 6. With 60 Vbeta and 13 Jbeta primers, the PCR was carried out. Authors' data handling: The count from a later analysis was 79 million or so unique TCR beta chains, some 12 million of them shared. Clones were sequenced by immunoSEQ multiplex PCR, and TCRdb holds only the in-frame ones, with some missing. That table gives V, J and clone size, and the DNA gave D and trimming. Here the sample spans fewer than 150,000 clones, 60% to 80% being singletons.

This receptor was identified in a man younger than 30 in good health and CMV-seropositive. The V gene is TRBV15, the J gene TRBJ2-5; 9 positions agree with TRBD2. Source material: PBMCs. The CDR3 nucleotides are TGTGCCACCACCCCAGCGGGGGGTTACCAAGAGACCCAGTACTTC. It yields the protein CATTPAGGYQETQYF.